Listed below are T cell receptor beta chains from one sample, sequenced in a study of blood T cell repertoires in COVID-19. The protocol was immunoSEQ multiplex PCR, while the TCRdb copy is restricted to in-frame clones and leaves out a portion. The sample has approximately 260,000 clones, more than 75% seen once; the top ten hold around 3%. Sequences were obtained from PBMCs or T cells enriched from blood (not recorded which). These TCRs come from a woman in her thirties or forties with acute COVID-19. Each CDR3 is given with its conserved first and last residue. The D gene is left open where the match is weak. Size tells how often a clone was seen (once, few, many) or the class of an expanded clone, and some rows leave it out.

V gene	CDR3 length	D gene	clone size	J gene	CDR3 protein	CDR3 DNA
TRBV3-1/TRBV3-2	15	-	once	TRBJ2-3	CASSSRPGGTDTQYF	TGTGCCAGCAGCTCCCGGCCGGGGGGCACAGATACGCAGTATTTT
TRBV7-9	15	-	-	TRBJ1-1	CASSLVGRENTEAFF	TGTGCCAGCAGCTTAGTGGGCAGGGAGAACACTGAAGCTTTCTTT
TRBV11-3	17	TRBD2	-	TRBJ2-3	CASSRTKRAGRWDTQYF	TGTGCCAGCAGTCGCACGAAGAGAGCGGGAAGGTGGGATACGCAGTATTTT
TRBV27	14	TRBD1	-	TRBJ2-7	CASSLFRDSDEQYF	TGTGCCAGCAGTTTATTCCGGGACAGCGACGAGCAGTACTTC
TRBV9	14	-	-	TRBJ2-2	CASSFRQATGELFF	TGTGCCAGCAGCTTTCGACAGGCCACCGGGGAGCTGTTTTTT
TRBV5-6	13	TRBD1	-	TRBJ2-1	CASSLTGGNEQFF	TGTGCCAGCAGCCTGACAGGGGGCAATGAGCAGTTCTTC
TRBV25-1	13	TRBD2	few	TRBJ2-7	CASTGGYSYEQYF	TGTGCCAGCACGGGGGGGTACTCCTACGAGCAGTACTTC
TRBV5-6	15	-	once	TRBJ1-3	CASSPDAGSGNTIYF	TGTGCCAGCAGCCCTGACGCAGGCTCTGGAAACACCATATATTTT
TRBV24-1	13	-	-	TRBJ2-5	CATSDGGLETQYF	TGTGCCACCAGTGATGGGGGCTTAGAGACCCAGTACTTC
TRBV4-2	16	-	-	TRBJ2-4	CASSQDFRVAKNIQYF	TGTGCCAGCAGCCAAGATTTCAGGGTAGCCAAAAACATTCAGTACTTC
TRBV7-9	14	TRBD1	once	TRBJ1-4	CASSSEGAGEKLFF	TGTGCCAGCAGCTCAGAGGGGGCTGGTGAAAAACTGTTTTTT
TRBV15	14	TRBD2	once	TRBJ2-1	CATAGTRKPNEQFF	TGTGCCACCGCCGGGACTAGAAAACCCAATGAGCAGTTCTTC
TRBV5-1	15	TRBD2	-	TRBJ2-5	CASSLDLAGGKTQYF	TGCGCCAGCAGCTTGGATCTAGCGGGAGGAAAGACCCAGTACTTC
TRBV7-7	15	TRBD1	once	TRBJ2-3	CASSFEQGPAGTQYF	TGTGCTAGCAGCTTCGAACAGGGGCCGGCGGGTACGCAGTATTTT
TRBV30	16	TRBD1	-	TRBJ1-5	CAWRAGGPYSNQPQHF	TGTGCCTGGAGGGCAGGGGGCCCCTATAGCAATCAGCCCCAGCATTTT
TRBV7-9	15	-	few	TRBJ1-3	CASSATTGTGNTIYF	TGTGCCAGCAGCGCCACTACAGGGACTGGAAACACCATATATTTT
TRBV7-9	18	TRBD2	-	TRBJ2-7	CASSYRKGLAGGPYEQYF	TGTGCCAGCAGCTACCGGAAGGGACTAGCGGGAGGGCCTTACGAGCAGTACTTC
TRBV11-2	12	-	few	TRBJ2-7	CASSPLANEQYF	TGTGCCAGCAGCCCCCTTGCGAACGAGCAGTACTTC
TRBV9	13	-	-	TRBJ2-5	CASSVDPTGTQYF	TGTGCCAGCAGCGTAGACCCTACGGGGACCCAGTACTTC
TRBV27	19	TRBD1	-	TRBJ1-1	CASRRAPIVNMNRGAEAFF	TGTGCCAGCCGGCGGGCCCCCATAGTTAACATGAACAGGGGAGCTGAAGCTTTCTTT
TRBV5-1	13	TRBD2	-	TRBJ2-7	CASSIAGDLEQYF	TGCGCCAGCAGTATAGCGGGAGATCTCGAGCAGTACTTC
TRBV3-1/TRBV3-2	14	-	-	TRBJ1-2	CASSPGTFNYGYTF	TGTGCCAGCAGCCCCGGGACTTTCAACTATGGCTACACCTTC
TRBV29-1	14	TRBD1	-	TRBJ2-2	CSAPTGSNTGELFF	TGCAGCGCACCGACAGGGAGCAACACCGGGGAGCTGTTTTTT
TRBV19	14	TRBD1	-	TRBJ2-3	CASSIRTGADTQYF	TGTGCCAGTAGTATACGGACAGGGGCAGATACGCAGTATTTT
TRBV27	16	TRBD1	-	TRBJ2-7	CASSTTGQGASYEQYF	TGTGCCAGCAGTACCACCGGACAGGGGGCTTCCTACGAGCAGTACTTC
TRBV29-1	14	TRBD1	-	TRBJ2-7	CSVARTGGDYEQYF	TGCAGCGTTGCGAGGACAGGGGGAGATTACGAGCAGTACTTC
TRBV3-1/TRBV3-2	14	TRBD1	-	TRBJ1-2	CASRSTGGTYGYTF	TGTGCCAGCAGATCGACAGGGGGAACATATGGCTACACCTTC
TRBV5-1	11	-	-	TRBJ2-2	CANPGSGELFF	TGCGCCAATCCAGGGTCCGGGGAGCTGTTTTTT
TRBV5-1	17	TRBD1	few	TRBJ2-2	CASSLVATGYNTGELFF	TGCGCCAGCAGCTTGGTGGCGACAGGGTATAACACCGGGGAGCTGTTTTTT
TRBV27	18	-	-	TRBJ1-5	CASSLFYRRGGSNQPQHF	TGTGCCAGCAGTTTATTCTACCGCCGGGGTGGAAGCAATCAGCCCCAGCATTTT
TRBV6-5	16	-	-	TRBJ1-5	CASSYSSSGFNQPQHF	TGTGCCAGCAGTTACTCGTCGTCAGGGTTTAATCAGCCCCAGCATTTT
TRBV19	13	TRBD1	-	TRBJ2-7	CASSPDRGYEQYF	TGTGCCAGTAGTCCCGACAGGGGTTACGAGCAGTACTTC
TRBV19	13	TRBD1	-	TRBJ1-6	CASGDRGTSPLHF	TGTGCCAGCGGGGACAGGGGAACTTCACCCCTCCACTTT
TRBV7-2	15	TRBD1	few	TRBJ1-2	CGVSPGQGFNYGYTF	TGCGGGGTATCTCCGGGACAGGGTTTTAACTATGGCTACACCTTC
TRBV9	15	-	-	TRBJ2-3	CASSVEAQRADTQYF	TGTGCCAGCAGCGTAGAGGCACAGCGGGCAGATACGCAGTATTTT
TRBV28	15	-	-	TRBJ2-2	CASSPPAGNTGELFF	TGTGCCAGCAGTCCTCCGGCAGGGAACACCGGGGAGCTGTTTTTT
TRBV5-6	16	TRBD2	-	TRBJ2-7	CASSAFFQREEYEQYF	TGTGCCAGCAGCGCCTTTTTTCAGCGGGAGGAGTACGAGCAGTACTTC
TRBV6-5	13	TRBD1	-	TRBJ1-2	CASSYSGQGGYYF	TGTGCCAGCAGTTACTCGGGACAGGGCGGGTATTATTTC
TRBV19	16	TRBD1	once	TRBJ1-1	CASSPRRTGGRSEAFF	TGTGCCAGTAGTCCCCGACGGACAGGGGGCCGGTCTGAAGCTTTCTTT
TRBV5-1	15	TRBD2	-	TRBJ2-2	CASSLTSGRVGELFF	TGCGCCAGCAGCTTGACTAGCGGGAGGGTCGGGGAGCTGTTTTTT
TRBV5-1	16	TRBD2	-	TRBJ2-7	CASSSGLAGGVQEQYF	TGCGCCAGCAGCTCCGGACTAGCGGGAGGAGTTCAAGAGCAGTACTTC
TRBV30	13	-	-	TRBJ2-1	CAWTSGLYNEQFF	TGTGCCTGGACCAGCGGGCTTTACAATGAGCAGTTCTTC
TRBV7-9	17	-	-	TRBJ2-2	CASSLAIGGTNTGELFF	TGTGCCAGCAGCTTAGCGATAGGCGGGACGAACACCGGGGAGCTGTTTTTT
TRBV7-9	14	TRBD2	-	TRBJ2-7	CASSPGTIVDEQYF	TGTGCCAGCAGCCCCGGGACTATTGTCGACGAGCAGTACTTC
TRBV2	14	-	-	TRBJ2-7	CASTTDAGFHEQYF	TGTGCCAGCACTACGGACGCAGGGTTCCACGAGCAGTACTTC
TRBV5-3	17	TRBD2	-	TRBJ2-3	CARSINLAEKKTHTQYF	TGTGCCAGAAGCATAAATCTAGCGGAAAAAAAAACACATACGCAGTATTTT
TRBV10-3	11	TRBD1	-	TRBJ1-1	CAISPGTVHFF	TGTGCCATCAGCCCCGGGACAGTGCATTTCTTT
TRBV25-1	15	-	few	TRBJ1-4	CASSEYRGGDEKLFF	TGTGCCAGCAGTGAATATAGGGGAGGGGATGAAAAACTGTTTTTT